This TCR beta chain was identified in a study of radiotherapy plus CTLA-4 blockade in lung cancer. Sequencing was performed with immunoSEQ multiplex PCR; in TCRdb, only in-frame clones are kept and a portion is missing. The table lists tens of thousands of clones, around 80% of them singletons. CDR1 and CDR2 (germline): MNHEY, SVGAGI. This CDR3 is built from 13 residues. Trimming removed 2 bases at V and 6 bases at J, with 10 bases between. The sequence was obtained from a human donor with non-small cell lung cancer who had stable disease on radiotherapy plus ipilimumab. The rearrangement joins TRBV6-5 to TRBJ1-2; TRBD1 might be the D (5 bases). This sample comprised peripheral blood, obtained from a patient treated with radiotherapy plus ipilimumab. CDR3 region: CASSYEGHNGYTF. CDR3 DNA sequence: TGTGCCAGCAGTTACGAGGGGCACAATGGCTACACCTTC.